These 32 T cell receptor beta chains were sequenced from one sample in a study of OX40 agonist ivuxolimab in advanced cancers. Clones were sequenced by immunoSEQ multiplex PCR, and TCRdb holds only the in-frame ones, with some missing. The sample includes tens of thousands of clones, about 81% of them seen just once. Sequenced material: CD4+ or CD8+ T cells sorted from blood, taken in a trial of the OX40 agonist ivuxolimab. Every receptor here comes from an adult with an advanced solid tumor such as melanoma, head and neck, liver or kidney cancer.

In its sample, this clone was seen a few times. This chain connects TRBV30 to TRBJ1-2, with D perhaps TRBD1 (5 bases). From germline, CDR1 is GTSNPN and CDR2 SVGIG (reference sequence). The CDR3 is 13 residues long. The ends were cut back, 0 bases at V and 8 bases at J, with 13 bases in the middle. The CDR3 spells CAWSVHKRGGYTF. CDR3 in DNA: TGTGCCTGGAGTGTACACAAAAGGGGAGGCTACACCTTC.

The chain couples TRBV6-5 to TRBJ1-1; D is ambiguous. CDR1 MNHEY and CDR2 SVGAGI come from the germline V gene. The length of the CDR3 is 12 residues. V lost 2 bases and J lost 5, with 6 bases in between. The CDR3 DNA sequence: TGTGCCAGCAGTTACATGGGAACTGAAGCTTTCTTT. Protein sequence: CASSYMGTEAFF.

The rearrangement uses TRBV7-2 and TRBJ2-3; D gene unclear. V shed 6 bases and J shed 1 base, with 11 bases lying between them. The CDR3 has 14 amino acids. Germline lookup yields CDR1 SGHTA and CDR2 FQGNSA. The CDR3 nucleotides are TGTGCCAGCAGTGCCTATTGGGGCACAGATACGCAGTATTTT. Protein sequence: CASSAYWGTDTQYF.

This clone showed up just a few times. Germline and junction disagree at one end, which may indicate a read error. The chain recombines TRBV2 with TRBJ2-5; possibly TRBD1 or TRBD2 for D (6 bases each). Germline V gene sequence: CDR1 SNHLY, CDR2 FYNNEI. This CDR3 has 10 amino acids. The CDR3 nucleotides read TGTGCCAGCGGGGGCGGGGTTCTCCACTTC. It translates to CASGGGVLHF. The full variable domain, in which reference TRBV2 and TRBJ2-5 provide the parts outside the CDR3, is EPEVTQTPSHQVTQMGQEVILRCVPISNHLYFYWYRQILGQKVEFLVSFYNNEISEKSEIFDDQFSVERPDGSNFTLKIRSTKLEDSAMYFCASGGGVLHFGPGTRLLVL.

CDR3 bases: TGTGCCAGCAGCTTAGAGTGGGGCTTACCCAATGAGCAGTTCTTC. Amino acids: CASSLEWGLPNEQFF. V and J are TRBV11-2 and TRBJ2-1; possible D gene TRBD1, 5 bases. This CDR3 contains 15 residues. V was trimmed by 0 bases and J by 6 bases, leaving 12 bases between them. Germline CDR1 and CDR2: SGHAT and FQNNGV. Full variable domain (rest looked up from reference TRBV11-2 and TRBJ2-1): EAGVAQSPRYKIIEKRQSVAFWCNPISGHATLYWYQQILGQGPKLLIQFQNNGVVDDSQLPKDRFSAERLKGVDSTLKIQPAKLEDSAVYLCASSLEWGLPNEQFFGPGTRLTVL.

The rearrangement uses TRBV7-2 and TRBJ1-1, with D possibly matching TRBD1 (6 bases). Germline CDR1 and CDR2: SGHTA and FQGNSA. The V and J ends lost 2 bases and 3 bases respectively, with 10 bases between them. This CDR3 is 14 amino acids long. Written as DNA, the CDR3 is TGTGCCAGCAGCTTACAGGGGTCACACACTGAAGCTTTCTTT. It translates to CASSLQGSHTEAFF.

CDR3 sequence (DNA): TGTGCCAGCACCGGACTAGCGGGATTCCCTTGGGATGGCAATGAGCAGTTCTTC. Translation gives CASTGLAGFPWDGNEQFF. V and J are TRBV19 and TRBJ2-1, with 12 bases identical to TRBD2. This CDR3 contains 18 residues. Unmatched junction bases numbered 18, after V lost 9 bases and J lost 6 bases. Germline assignment: CDR1 LNHDA and CDR2 SQIVND (reference sequence).

The chain links TRBV29-1 to TRBJ1-2, with D unclear. The germline V gene has CDR1 SQVTM and CDR2 ANQGSEA. The CDR3 loop spans 14 amino acids. V gave up 1 base and J gave up 4 bases, with 13 bases separating them. The CDR3 loop is CSVEVAGKPYGYTF. CDR3 in DNA: TGCAGCGTTGAAGTTGCCGGCAAACCCTATGGCTACACCTTC.

The rearrangement links TRBV4-3 to TRBJ2-5, with D possibly matching TRBD1 (7 bases). Trimming removed 1 base at V and 2 bases at J, with 14 bases between. CDR1 and CDR2 from the germline V gene are LGHNA and YSLEER. The CDR3 has 16 amino acids. For the CDR3, the DNA is TGCGCCAGCAGCCAAGGTCCAGGGGGACTGCAAGAGACCCAGTACTTC. Its protein product is CASSQGPGGLQETQYF.

The chain recombines TRBV9 with TRBJ2-2; D gene unclear. V lost 0 bases and J lost 3, with 6 bases in between. Germline V lookup: CDR1 SGDLS, CDR2 YYNGEE. The CDR3 has 14 amino acids. The DNA of the CDR3 is TGTGCCAGCAGCGTAGAGTTGCACACCGGGGAGCTGTTTTTT. It is translated as CASSVELHTGELFF.

This chain uses TRBV7-9 with TRBJ2-7; D gene ambiguous. CDR1 is SEHNR and CDR2 is FQNEAQ in the germline V gene (reference sequence). Trimming took 7 bases from V and 2 from J, leaving 9 bases between them. This CDR3 comprises 12 residues. The CDR3 sequence: CASKGTPYEQYF. CDR3 in DNA: TGTGCCAGCAAGGGCACCCCCTACGAGCAGTACTTC.

The chain recombines TRBV11-1 with TRBJ2-3; no reliable D call. There are 13 residues in the CDR3. The V gene's germline CDR1 is SGHAT and CDR2 FQDESV (reference sequence). V was cut by 3 bases and J by 2 bases, with 6 bases left in between. CDR3 protein: CASSLDHTDTQYF. The DNA for the CDR3 is TGTGCCAGCAGCTTGGACCACACAGATACGCAGTATTTT. Full variable domain (remainder filled in from reference TRBV11-1 and TRBJ2-3): EAEVAQSPRYKITEKSQAVAFWCDPISGHATLYWYRQILGQGPELLVQFQDESVVDDSQLPKDRFSAERLKGVDSTLKIQPAELGDSAMYLCASSLDHTDTQYFGPGTRLTVL.

The CDR3 is CASSLAGAYNEQFF. CDR3 coding DNA: TGTGCCAGCAGCTTAGCGGGAGCGTACAATGAGCAGTTCTTC. The chain is built from TRBV7-3 and TRBJ2-1; TRBD2 matches at 7 bases. The CDR3 has 14 amino acids. The germline V gene has CDR1 SGHTA and CDR2 FQGTGA. With 2 bases clipped from V and 4 bases from J, the junction kept 2 bases outside the gene matches.

This rearrangement joins TRBV5-5 to TRBJ1-1; D uncertain. Germline CDR1 SGHKS, CDR2 YYEKEE (reference sequence). The CDR3 has 14 residues. Trimming took 0 bases from V and 5 from J, leaving 11 bases between them. The CDR3 reads CASSLVVGGTEAFF. As DNA, the CDR3 is TGTGCCAGCAGCTTGGTCGTCGGCGGAACTGAAGCTTTCTTT.

V and J are TRBV6-5 and TRBJ2-5, with 7 bases aligning to TRBD1. The junction had 2 bases not matched to a gene; V was cut back by 5 bases and J by 2 bases. The CDR3 spans 13 residues. Germline-derived CDR1 and CDR2 are MNHEY and SVGAGI. The CDR3 protein is CASSRDRQETQYF. In DNA, the CDR3 is TGTGCCAGCAGTCGGGACAGACAAGAGACCCAGTACTTC.

The rearrangement links TRBV5-4 to TRBJ1-1; the match to TRBD1 covers 8 bases. Germline V gives CDR1 SGHNT, CDR2 YYREEE (reference sequence). V trimming: 4 bases; J trimming: 8 bases; junction bases outside the gene matches: 7. The CDR3 extends over 13 amino acids. This CDR3 reads CASSRARTGEAFF. As DNA, the CDR3 is TGTGCCAGCAGCAGGGCCAGGACAGGGGAAGCTTTCTTT.

V and J are TRBV5-1 and TRBJ1-1, with TRBD1 matching 9 bases. After removal of 5 bases from V and 4 bases from J, the junction contained 9 bases not matched to a gene. Per the germline V gene, CDR1 is SGHRS and CDR2 is YFSETQ. The CDR3 spans 15 residues. CDR3 residues: CASRQGALGGTEAFF. In DNA, the CDR3 is TGCGCCAGCAGACAGGGGGCGCTGGGCGGCACTGAAGCTTTCTTT.

In its sample, this clone was seen a few times. This chain uses TRBV23-1 with TRBJ2-7; 8 nucleotides agree with TRBD2. TRBV23-1 is recorded as an ORF, its role being uncertain. This CDR3 comprises 12 residues. V was clipped by 7 bases and J by 7 bases; unmatched bases: 6. CDR3 sequence: CASKGLVREQYV. CDR3 DNA sequence: TGCGCCAGCAAGGGACTAGTGCGTGAGCAGTACGTC.

The sample holds a few counts of this clone. The chain recombines TRBV10-1 with TRBJ2-3, with 11 bases matching TRBD2. J was trimmed by 7 bases and V by 2 bases; bases with no gene match: 5. Per the germline V gene, CDR1 is WNHNN and CDR2 is SYGVQD (reference sequence). The CDR3 runs to 15 residues. The CDR3 sequence: CASSETSGRAHTQYF. The CDR3 nucleotides read TGCGCCAGCAGTGAGACTAGCGGGAGAGCTCATACGCAGTATTTT.

The rearrangement uses TRBV6-6 and TRBJ2-1; the D gene could be TRBD1 or TRBD2 (5 bases each). Trimming pared 6 bases from V and 2 bases from J, leaving 8 bases between. The V gene's germline CDR1 is MNHNY and CDR2 SVGAGI (reference sequence). The CDR3 extends over 13 amino acids. Written as DNA, the CDR3 is TGTGCCAGCAGCCCGGGGCCCTACAATGAGCAGTTCTTC. Translation gives CASSPGPYNEQFF.

The gene calls are TRBV2 and TRBJ1-1; no clear D. The CDR3 contains 13 residues. Trimming removed 6 bases from V and 3 bases from J, with 11 bases in between. Germline V gene lookup returns CDR1 SNHLY and CDR2 FYNNEI. The CDR3 DNA reads TGTGCCAGCAGCGGCGGGAGGGACACTGAAGCTTTCTTT. It translates to CASSGGRDTEAFF.

This clone was observed a few times. In the same sample, other DNA sequences code for this CDR3. This chain connects TRBV2 to TRBJ2-1; no definite D call. V gave up 8 bases and J gave up 6 bases, with 5 bases separating them. Germline V lookup: CDR1 SNHLY, CDR2 FYNNEI. The CDR3 consists of 10 residues. The CDR3 loop reads CASGGNEQFF. CDR3 nucleotide sequence: TGTGCCAGCGGCGGCAATGAGCAGTTCTTC.

The chain combines TRBV7-6 with TRBJ2-1; D call uncertain. The CDR3 extends over 15 amino acids. Trimming stripped 1 base from V and 7 bases from J, with 14 bases between. Looked up from germline, CDR1 is SGHVS and CDR2 is FNYEAQ. The CDR3 DNA sequence: TGTGCCAGCAGCTTAGTGGCAGAGTGGGGTAATGAGCAGTTCTTC. Its translation: CASSLVAEWGNEQFF.

This chain uses TRBV7-6 with TRBJ2-1, with no clear D. Between the trimmed V and J ends, which lost 1 base and 0 bases, there was a span of 10 bases. The CDR3 has 16 amino acids. CDR1 and CDR2 (germline): SGHVS, FNYEAQ. The CDR3 nucleotides are TGTGCCAGCAGCTTAGAGGCCTCCAGCTCCTACAATGAGCAGTTCTTC. Its translation is CASSLEASSSYNEQFF.

In its sample, this clone was seen once. The CDR3 region has the DNA TGTGCTAGTGGTTTGTTACAGGGGGGAAACACTGAAGCTTTCTTT. This sequence encodes CASGLLQGGNTEAFF. V is TRBV12-5 and J is TRBJ1-1; 8 nucleotides line up with TRBD1. The V and J ends lost 2 bases and 2 bases, in that order; junction bases with no gene match: 4. Per germline, CDR1 LGHNT and CDR2 FRNRAP. CDR3 length: 15 residues.

The chain couples TRBV18 to TRBJ1-2, with a tentative D call TRBD1 (5 bases). The CDR3 is 13 amino acids. V was cut by 3 bases and J by 3 bases, with 8 bases left in between. Germline V gene sequence: CDR1 KGHSH, CDR2 LQKENI. The CDR3 sequence: CASSPGTHYGYTF. For the CDR3, the DNA is TGTGCCAGCTCACCCGGGACCCACTATGGCTACACCTTC. The whole variable domain, remainder taken from reference TRBV18 and TRBJ1-2, is NAGVMQNPRHLVRRRGQEARLRCSPMKGHSHVYWYRQLPEEGLKFMVYLQKENIIDESGMPKERFSAEFPKEGPSILRIQQVVRGDSAAYFCASSPGTHYGYTFGSGTRLTVV.

The chain is built from TRBV4-1 and TRBJ1-5, with D uncertain. Germline-derived CDR1 and CDR2 are MGHRA and YSYEKL. The CDR3 is 13 residues long. V lost 1 base, J lost 4 bases, and 5 bases lay in between. CDR3 region: CASSQAGNQPQHF. CDR3 DNA: TGCGCCAGCAGCCAAGCGGGGAATCAGCCCCAGCATTTT.

In its sample, this clone is medium-sized. V gene TRBV7-9 combines with J gene TRBJ2-7; unclear D gene. V lost 10 bases and J 6 bases, leaving 13 bases between the germline ends. Germline values: CDR1 SEHNR, CDR2 FQNEAQ (reference sequence). The CDR3 spans 11 residues. The CDR3 nucleotides are TGTGCCATCGGAGACTGGGGCGAGCAGTACTTC. It encodes CAIGDWGEQYF.

The chain joins TRBV6-5 to TRBJ1-3; no definite D call. V shed 7 bases and J shed 0 bases, with 13 bases lying between them. The CDR3 has 15 residues. The V gene's germline CDR1 is MNHEY and CDR2 SVGAGI. CDR3: CASMRAMGSGNTIYF. CDR3 sequence (DNA): TGTGCCAGCATGAGGGCGATGGGCTCTGGAAACACCATATATTTT.

This clone came up a few times. This chain joins TRBV5-8 and TRBJ2-1; D remains ambiguous. The CDR3 runs 12 residues. Germline V gene sequence: CDR1 SGHTS, CDR2 YDEGEE. V shed 6 bases and J shed 5 bases, with 9 bases lying between them. The CDR3 nucleotides are TGTGCCAGCACCACAGTAAACAATGAGCAGTTCTTC. It is translated as CASTTVNNEQFF. The full variable domain, its missing parts supplied by reference TRBV5-8 and TRBJ2-1, is EAGVTQSPTHLIKTRGQQATLRCSPISGHTSVYWYQQALGLGLQFLLWYDEGEERNRGNFPPRFSGRQFPNYSSELNVNALELEDSALYLCASTTVNNEQFFGPGTRLTVL.

The chain carries TRBV5-5 and TRBJ2-7, with D possibly TRBD1 on 6 matching bases. CDR1 SGHKS and CDR2 YYEKEE come from the germline V gene (reference sequence). This CDR3 spans 15 amino acids. V was cut by 4 bases and J by 0 bases, with 14 bases left in between. CDR3 DNA: TGTGCCAGCAGCACCACAGGGCACAGCTCCTACGAGCAGTACTTC. It codes for CASSTTGHSSYEQYF.

The chain combines TRBV5-1 with TRBJ2-7; 7 positions match TRBD2. The CDR3 is 15 residues long. Looked up from germline, CDR1 is SGHRS and CDR2 is YFSETQ. Germline trimming cut 4 bases from V and 1 base from J; bases unmatched to any gene: 8. CDR3 region: CASSTGLDGSYEQYV. The DNA of the CDR3 is TGCGCCAGCAGCACCGGACTAGACGGGTCCTACGAGCAGTACGTC.